This entry lists 19 T cell receptor beta chains sequenced from one sample in a study of monozygotic twins with inflammatory bowel disease. TCRdb reprocessed the 5' RACE reads and reports one entry per CDR3 protein, with no DNA. Its table records 200,000 to 250,000 distinct CDR3 sequences. Sequencing used blood. These receptors were collected from a human donor with ulcerative colitis or Crohn's disease, or a healthy co-twin of an affected twin (not recorded which).

The genes are TRBV4-1 and TRBJ2-2; no DNA is available, so the TRBD1 call from TCRdb remains unchecked. CDR3 length: 16 residues. CDR1 is MGHRA, CDR2 YSYEKL, per germline. The CDR3 loop is CASSLAGTGYTGELFF.

The chain carries TRBV5-5 and TRBJ2-3; without DNA, the TCRdb call of TRBD1 cannot be checked. CDR1 is SGHKS and CDR2 is YYEKEE in the germline V gene (reference sequence). The CDR3 totals 14 residues. CDR3 in amino acids: CASSQRLGPDTQYF.

The CDR3 loop is CATKEGTLDTQYF. This sequence joins TRBV15 and TRBJ2-3; there is no DNA to check the TCRdb D call of TRBD2. From germline, CDR1 is LNHNV and CDR2 YYDKDF (reference sequence). This CDR3 spans 13 amino acids.

The V and J genes are TRBV7-6 and TRBJ2-1; with no DNA, the TCRdb D assignment of TRBD2 cannot be verified. Germline CDR1 reads SGHVS; CDR2 reads FNYEAQ. The CDR3 loop spans 14 amino acids. CDR3 sequence: CASSSTSRNHEQFF.

V gene TRBV4-1 combines with J gene TRBJ1-1; the TCRdb call, TRBD1, lacks DNA for checking. CDR3 length: 14 residues. Germline V gives CDR1 MGHRA, CDR2 YSYEKL. CDR3 protein: CASSRPGGNTEAFF.

The rearrangement uses TRBV20-1 and TRBJ2-3; TCRdb's D gene call, TRBD1, goes unchecked for lack of DNA. This CDR3 region has 14 residues. Germline lookup yields CDR1 DFQATT and CDR2 SNEGSKA (reference sequence). The CDR3 loop is CSARTPGGTDTQYF.

The chain is built from TRBV6-1 and TRBJ2-7; the D call of TRBD1 rests on TCRdb alone, since no DNA is present to check it. CDR3 size: 13 residues. The V gene's germline CDR1 is MNHNS and CDR2 SASEGT. The CDR3 loop reads CASSEVGGHEQYF.

The rearrangement uses TRBV20-1 and TRBJ2-7; TCRdb outputs TRBD1, but without DNA this stays unchecked. The CDR3 spans 13 residues. In germline, CDR1 is DFQATT, CDR2 SNEGSKA (reference sequence). CDR3 residues: CSAEKGHSYEQYF.

The chain recombines TRBV12-3 or TRBV12-4 with TRBJ1-4. The length of the CDR3 is 15 residues. The CDR3 sequence is CASTRGEGVGEKLFF.

The chain employs TRBV3-1 and TRBJ2-1; the D call of TRBD2 rests on TCRdb alone, since no DNA is present to check it. The germline CDR1 and CDR2 sequences are LGHDT and YNNKEL (reference sequence). The CDR3 consists of 16 residues. CDR3 loop: CASSQVGGKGGNEQFF.

This chain uses TRBV6-6 with TRBJ1-3; the D call from TCRdb, TRBD1, cannot be confirmed without DNA. The CDR3 sequence is 14 residues long. Germline CDR1 reads MNHNY; CDR2 reads SVGAGI (reference sequence). CDR3 region: CASRPQGARDTIYF.

This chain uses TRBV5-1 with TRBJ1-3. This CDR3 spans 16 amino acids. CDR1 is SGHRS, CDR2 YFSETQ, per germline. CDR3 sequence reads: CASSLGARTSGNTIYF.

This chain links TRBV13 with TRBJ2-1; the D call of TRBD1 rests on TCRdb alone, since no DNA is present to check it. The germline CDR1 and CDR2 sequences are PRHDT and FYEKMQ (reference sequence). This CDR3 comprises 17 residues. The CDR3 loop reads CASSLAPPLRVPDEQFF.

The chain carries TRBV12-3 or TRBV12-4 and TRBJ2-5; without DNA, the TCRdb call of TRBD2 cannot be checked. CDR3 length equals 14 residues. The CDR3 sequence is CASSLREVPETQYF.

The genes are TRBV7-2 and TRBJ2-1; the TCRdb call, TRBD1, lacks DNA for checking. Germline V CDR1 and CDR2: SGHTA, FQGNSA. This CDR3 is 14 amino acids long. CDR3 region: CASRGIRGYNEQFF.

V is TRBV11-2 and J is TRBJ2-5. This CDR3 contains 13 residues. Germline V gene data show CDR1 as SGHAT and CDR2 as FQNNGV. This CDR3 reads CASSAGRQETQYF.

The V gene is TRBV7-9, the J gene TRBJ2-5; lacking DNA, the TRBD1 call made by TCRdb goes unchecked. The CDR3 extends over 11 amino acids. The germline V gene has CDR1 SEHNR and CDR2 FQNEAQ (reference sequence). CDR3 protein: CASNPLGGQYF. Together with reference TRBV7-9 and TRBJ2-5, the CDR3 gives the full variable domain: DTGVSQNPRHKITKRGQNVTFRCDPISEHNRLYWYRQTLGQGPEFLTYFQNEAQLEKSRLLSDRFSAERPKGSFSTLEIQRTEQGDSAMYLCASNPLGGQYFGPGTRLLVL.

The V call is TRBV6-4, the J call TRBJ2-1; lacking DNA, the TRBD2 call made by TCRdb goes unchecked. CDR3 length: 15 amino acids. Germline loops: CDR1 MRHNA, CDR2 SNTAGT. The CDR3 sequence: CASSSSGGTYNEQFF.

The rearrangement joins TRBV20-1 to TRBJ2-3; lacking DNA, the TRBD2 call made by TCRdb goes unchecked. Germline V lookup: CDR1 DFQATT, CDR2 SNEGSKA (reference sequence). CDR3 size: 18 residues. The CDR3 is CSARDRPTSGGYTDTQYF.